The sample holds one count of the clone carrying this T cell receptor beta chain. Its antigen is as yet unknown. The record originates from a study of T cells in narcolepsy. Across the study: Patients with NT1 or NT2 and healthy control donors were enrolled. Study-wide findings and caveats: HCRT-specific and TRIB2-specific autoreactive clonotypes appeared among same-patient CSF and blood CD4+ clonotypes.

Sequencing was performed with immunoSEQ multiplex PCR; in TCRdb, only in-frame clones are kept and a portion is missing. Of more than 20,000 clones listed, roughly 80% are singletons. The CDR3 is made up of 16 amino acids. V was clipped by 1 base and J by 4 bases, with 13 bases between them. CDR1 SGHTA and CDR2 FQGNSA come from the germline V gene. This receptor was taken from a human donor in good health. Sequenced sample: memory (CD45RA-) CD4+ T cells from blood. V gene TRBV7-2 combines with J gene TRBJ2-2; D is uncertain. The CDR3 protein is CASSLDFSAATGELFF. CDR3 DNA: TGTGCCAGCAGCTTAGATTTCAGTGCAGCCACCGGGGAGCTGTTTTTT.